The 23 T cell receptor beta chains presented below share a single source sample, sequenced in a study of T cell repertoires in cytomegalovirus infection. TCRdb redid the calling of the reads with MiXCR, one entry per CDR3 protein. Seen here are roughly 100,000 distinct CDR3 sequences, roughly two fifths observed once, and the top ten hold just under 75%. Their recognized antigens are unknown. The sequenced sample was CD8+ T cells from cultured PBMCs, obtained from culture after CMV antigen stimulation. These receptors were collected from a human donor in good health (CMV status not recorded). Some clones in this sample may be carry-over from other donors' samples.

The chain has TRBV7-4 and TRBJ1-2; D gene unclear. Germline lookup yields CDR1 SGHVT and CDR2 SQSDAQ. This CDR3 spans 13 amino acids. Between the trimmed V and J ends, which lost 5 bases and 8 bases, there was a span of 15 bases. The CDR3 DNA reads TGTGCCAGCAGCCTATCCATCCGCCCAGGCTACACCTTC. Translating gives CASSLSIRPGYTF.

This clonotype appeared a few times. This chain links TRBV7-2 with TRBJ2-7; 12 positions agree with TRBD2. This CDR3 region has 16 residues. The V gene end was trimmed by 1 base and the J gene end by 2 bases; junction bases not matched to a gene: 3. The germline V gene encodes CDR1 SGHTA and CDR2 FQGNSA. CDR3 protein: CASSLGLAGVAYEQYF. The DNA of the CDR3 is TGTGCCAGCAGCTTAGGACTAGCGGGGGTCGCCTACGAGCAGTACTTC.

This clonotype was seen only a few times. J is TRBJ2-1 and V is TRBV11-2; a possible D gene is TRBD2 (5 bases). V gave up 4 bases and J gave up 8 bases, with 21 bases separating them. There are 16 residues in the CDR3. CDR1 is SGHAT, CDR2 FQNNGV, per germline. CDR3 residues: CASSWVVRPLGYEQFF. DNA for the CDR3: TGTGCCAGCAGCTGGGTGGTACGCCCACTAGGCTATGAGCAGTTCTTC.

This clonotype was seen a few times. The V and J genes are TRBV4-1 and TRBJ2-1; 9 bases line up with TRBD2. With 3 bases clipped from V and 6 bases from J, the junction kept 9 bases outside the gene matches. The germline V gene has CDR1 MGHRA and CDR2 YSYEKL. This CDR3 has 16 amino acids. CDR3 nucleotide sequence: TGCGCCAGCAGCCACCCCCAGGCTAGCGGGGCCAATGAGCAGTTCTTC. Residues: CASSHPQASGANEQFF.

The chain is built from TRBV7-6 and TRBJ1-1; 8 nucleotides agree with TRBD1. Germline CDR1 reads SGHVS; CDR2 reads FNYEAQ. V dropped 5 bases and J dropped 0; count of bases not matched to a gene: 8. The CDR3 totals 16 residues. The CDR3 loop is CASSPGTGEMNTEAFF. The CDR3 bases are TGTGCCAGCAGCCCCGGGACAGGAGAGATGAACACTGAAGCTTTCTTT.

This clonotype occurred a few times. V usage is TRBV7-3 and J usage is TRBJ1-6; D call uncertain. The CDR3 sequence is 13 residues long. The germline V gene has CDR1 SGHTA and CDR2 FQGTGA. V lost 5 bases to trimming and J lost 10 bases, with 12 bases between them. The CDR3 here is CASSPEGSSPLHF. The CDR3 bases are TGTGCCAGCAGCCCCGAAGGGAGCTCACCCCTCCACTTT.

This clonotype was picked up a small number of times. The chain is built from TRBV7-7 and TRBJ2-1; 13 nucleotides line up with TRBD2. Germline V lookup: CDR1 SSHAT, CDR2 FNYEAQ (reference sequence). The CDR3 has 16 residues. The V segment lost 1 base and the J segment 9 bases; nucleotides outside the gene matches: 6. The CDR3 nucleotides are TGTGCCAGCAGCTTAGAAACTAGCGGGGGGGGGAGTGAGCAGTTCTTC. It specifies CASSLETSGGGSEQFF.

The J gene is TRBJ2-3, the V gene TRBV11-1; 13 bases agree with TRBD2. The V gene end was trimmed by 5 bases and the J gene end by 6 bases; junction bases not matched to a gene: 17. CDR1 and CDR2 from the germline V gene are SGHAT and FQDESV (reference sequence). The CDR3 is made up of 19 amino acids. The CDR3 nucleotides read TGTGCCAGCAGCCACAACGATCCGGGACTAGCGGGACTCTCGGATACGCAGTATTTT. Amino acid sequence: CASSHNDPGLAGLSDTQYF. The entire variable domain, with the rest obtained from reference TRBV11-1 and TRBJ2-3, is as follows: EAEVAQSPRYKITEKSQAVAFWCDPISGHATLYWYRQILGQGPELLVQFQDESVVDDSQLPKDRFSAERLKGVDSTLKIQPAELGDSAMYLCASSHNDPGLAGLSDTQYFGPGTRLTVL.

The chain employs TRBV15 and TRBJ2-3, with D unresolved. CDR1 is LNHNV, CDR2 YYDKDF, per germline (reference sequence). The CDR3 length is 13 residues. V was clipped by 0 bases and J by 3 bases, with 4 bases between them. The CDR3 here is CATSREVTDTQYF. In DNA form, the CDR3 reads TGTGCCACCAGCAGAGAGGTAACAGATACGCAGTATTTT.

In its sample, this clonotype was seen a few times. The chain employs TRBV7-2 and TRBJ2-3; 10 bases are a match to TRBD2. CDR1 is SGHTA and CDR2 is FQGNSA in the germline V gene. This CDR3 contains 15 residues. The ends lost 3 bases at V and 5 bases at J; junction bases unmatched: 5. CDR3 coding DNA: TGTGCCAGCAGCTTCACTAGCGGGACCGGAGATACGCAGTATTTT. This sequence encodes CASSFTSGTGDTQYF.

This clonotype was picked up a small number of times. The V gene is TRBV6-1, the J gene TRBJ1-5; D call uncertain. This CDR3 region has 12 residues. The germline V gene encodes CDR1 MNHNS and CDR2 SASEGT. V was clipped by 3 bases and J by 15 bases, with 15 bases between them. The DNA of the CDR3 is TGTGCCAGCAGTGAGCACCTGGGTGTAGGGCATTTT. Protein sequence: CASSEHLGVGHF.

This clonotype was counted a few times. The chain uses TRBV28 and TRBJ2-7, with D possibly being TRBD2 (6 bases). The CDR3 consists of 15 residues. Germline V gives CDR1 MDHEN, CDR2 SYDVKM. The V gene lost 6 bases and the J gene lost 7 bases, with 22 bases spanning the gap. The CDR3 sequence is CASSPWGDGASEQYF. In DNA, the CDR3 is TGTGCCAGCAGCCCATGGGGGGACGGCGCGTCTGAGCAGTACTTC.

The DNA for the CDR3 is TGTGCCAGCAGTCCCCTACTATGGGGGGGCCCAAGCAATGAGCAGTTCTTC. Translated, it gives CASSPLLWGGPSNEQFF. The V call is TRBV6-2 or TRBV6-3, the J call TRBJ2-1, with D perhaps matching TRBD2 (7 bases). From germline, CDR1 is MNHEY and CDR2 SVGEGT. This CDR3 has 17 amino acids. V was cut by 5 bases and J by 6 bases, with 23 bases left in between.

This clonotype was recorded a few times. J is TRBJ1-4 and V is TRBV7-6, with D tentatively TRBD1 (5 bases). The V and J ends lost 8 bases and 5 bases respectively, with 12 bases between them. Per germline, CDR1 SGHVS and CDR2 FNYEAQ. The CDR3 is made up of 13 amino acids. CDR3 in amino acids: CASRRDGNEKLFF. The CDR3 nucleotides are TGTGCCAGCCGCCGGGACGGGAATGAAAAACTGTTTTTT.

The chain combines TRBV7-9 with TRBJ2-1; a possible D gene is TRBD1 (6 bases). V shed 1 base and J shed 4 bases, with 14 bases lying between them. The CDR3 is made up of 16 amino acids. Germline V lookup: CDR1 SEHNR, CDR2 FQNEAQ (reference sequence). The CDR3 bases are TGTGCCAGCAGCTTAGGCGGGCTTGGGACATACAATGAGCAGTTCTTC. Translation gives CASSLGGLGTYNEQFF. The variable domain in full, completed from reference TRBV7-9 and TRBJ2-1, reads DTGVSQNPRHKITKRGQNVTFRCDPISEHNRLYWYRQTLGQGPEFLTYFQNEAQLEKSRLLSDRFSAERPKGSFSTLEIQRTEQGDSAMYLCASSLGGLGTYNEQFFGPGTRLTVL.

There are a few counts of this clonotype. The V call is TRBV7-8, the J call TRBJ2-1; a possible D gene is TRBD2 (6 bases). The CDR3 has 16 amino acids. The germline V gene encodes CDR1 SGHVS and CDR2 FQNEAQ. With 3 bases removed from V and 3 bases from J, the gap between germline ends came to 15 bases. CDR3 loop: CASSFSFLANYNEQFF. The CDR3 nucleotides are TGTGCCAGCAGCTTTAGCTTCCTAGCGAACTACAATGAGCAGTTCTTC.

The J gene is TRBJ2-1, the V gene TRBV19; 9 bases are a match to TRBD2. V trimming: 4 bases; J trimming: 2 bases; junction bases outside the gene matches: 6. Germline loops: CDR1 LNHDA, CDR2 SQIVND (reference sequence). The CDR3 extends over 16 amino acids. CDR3 residues: CASSTSGVYTYNEQFF. Written as DNA, the CDR3 is TGTGCCAGTAGTACTAGCGGGGTCTACACCTACAATGAGCAGTTCTTC.

The chain is built from TRBV7-8 and TRBJ1-5; D is uncertain. The CDR3 is 16 residues long. The germline V and J ends were trimmed by 1 base and 2 bases, with 12 bases remaining between them. Germline values: CDR1 SGHVS, CDR2 FQNEAQ. The CDR3 DNA is TGTGCCAGCAGCTTAGGCGCAGGCGGTGGCAATCAGCCCCAGCATTTT. Translation: CASSLGAGGGNQPQHF.

V usage is TRBV4-2 and J usage is TRBJ1-5, with a tentative D call TRBD1 (5 bases). From germline, CDR1 is LGHNA and CDR2 YNFKEQ. V was trimmed by 4 bases and J by 3 bases, leaving 13 bases between them. The CDR3 totals 15 residues. Here the CDR3 DNA reads TGTGCCAGCAGCCCAGAATCAGGGAACAATCAGCCCCAGCATTTT. Protein: CASSPESGNNQPQHF.

This clonotype was seen a few times. The chain uses TRBV7-9 and TRBJ1-2; D is uncertain. Trimming removed 4 bases from V and 8 bases from J, with 8 bases in between. Germline V gene lookup returns CDR1 SEHNR and CDR2 FQNEAQ (reference sequence). The CDR3 totals 11 residues. The CDR3 here is CASSSSEGYTF. The CDR3 DNA reads TGTGCCAGCAGCTCGTCGGAGGGCTACACCTTC.

This clonotype was found a few times. The chain recombines TRBV7-6 with TRBJ2-2; D gene uncertain. V was clipped by 1 base and J by 4 bases, with 7 bases between them. The CDR3 extends over 14 amino acids. Germline V gene sequence: CDR1 SGHVS, CDR2 FNYEAQ. DNA for the CDR3: TGTGCCAGCAGCTTAGAGTGGGGCACCGGGGAGCTGTTTTTT. This gives the protein CASSLEWGTGELFF.

The chain couples TRBV12-3 or TRBV12-4 to TRBJ2-3; weak D call: TRBD2 (6 bases). CDR3 length: 14 amino acids. V lost 2 bases to trimming and J lost 0 bases, with 6 bases between them. The CDR3 loop reads CASSLTSSTDTQYF. CDR3 bases: TGTGCCAGCAGTTTAACTAGCAGCACAGATACGCAGTATTTT.

V gene TRBV7-8 combines with J gene TRBJ2-3; 8 nucleotides line up with TRBD2. Germline V gene data show CDR1 as SGHVS and CDR2 as FQNEAQ. V dropped 4 bases and J dropped 4; count of bases not matched to a gene: 10. This CDR3 has 16 residues. In DNA, the CDR3 is TGTGCCAGCAGCTGGCCGGGCGGGGGGAGGGCAGATACGCAGTATTTT. Its translation: CASSWPGGGRADTQYF.